A selection of T cell receptor beta chains follows, all from one sample in a study of blood T cells in healthy people across ages. MiXCR, run by TCRdb on the 5' RACE reads, gives a single entry per CDR3 protein. Of approximately 900,000 distinct CDR3 sequences listed, roughly 50% are singletons. Sequenced material: blood. Every receptor here comes from a man aged 25-40 years in good health. CDR3s include the opening cysteine and the closing phenylalanine or tryptophan. A D gene is named only where the DNA matches it firmly. Rows may omit the clone size; those that give it use once, few, many or a size class.

length: 14
D: TRBD1
J: TRBJ2-4
V: TRBV29-1
size: few
DNA: TGCAGCGCCAGATCCGGGACAGGGGCCTCGAAGCAGTACTTC
CDR3: CSARSGTGASKQYF

length: 17
D: NA
J: TRBJ2-1
V: TRBV19
size: NA
DNA: TGTGCCAGTAGTCTAAGTCCCCTCCGGGCAGCGCACAATGAGCAGTTCTTC
CDR3: CASSLSPLRAAHNEQFF

length: 15
D: TRBD1
J: TRBJ2-2
V: TRBV29-1
size: few
DNA: TGCAGCGTCATTGACTTTGACAGGGGCACCGGGGAGCTGTTTTTT
CDR3: CSVIDFDRGTGELFF

length: 13
D: NA
J: TRBJ1-1
V: TRBV29-1
size: NA
DNA: TGCAGCGTTTCCGACCCCGGGAACACTGAAGCTTTCTTT
CDR3: CSVSDPGNTEAFF

length: 14
D: NA
J: TRBJ2-3
V: TRBV29-1
size: few
DNA: TGCAGTCACACCTCGGGCGTCCCCACAGATACGCAGTATTTT
CDR3: CSHTSGVPTDTQYF

length: 18
D: TRBD1
J: TRBJ1-6
V: TRBV6-5
size: NA
DNA: TGTGCCAGCAGTTACTCGCCTCAGGGGGCGTCCTTATATTCACCCCTCCACTTT
CDR3: CASSYSPQGASLYSPLHF

length: 11
D: NA
J: TRBJ2-3
V: TRBV20-1
size: NA
DNA: TGCAGTGCTTTGGAGACAGATACGCAGTATTTT
CDR3: CSALETDTQYF

length: 21
D: TRBD2
J: TRBJ2-3
V: TRBV28
size: NA
DNA: TGTGCCAGCAGTTTCCTCCAGGGCTTCCAGGGACTAGCGGGTGGCACAGATACGCAGTATTTT
CDR3: CASSFLQGFQGLAGGTDTQYF

length: 10
D: NA
J: TRBJ1-2
V: TRBV29-1
size: NA
DNA: TGCAGCGTTGAAGGGTATGGCTACACCTTC
CDR3: CSVEGYGYTF

length: 19
D: TRBD2
J: TRBJ2-3
V: TRBV4-1
size: NA
DNA: TGCGCCAGCAGCCAAGAAATTATAGGGAGCGGGGGGGGGTTAGATACGCAGTATTTT
CDR3: CASSQEIIGSGGGLDTQYF

length: 14
D: TRBD2
J: TRBJ2-5
V: TRBV27
size: NA
DNA: TGTGCCAGCAGTTTTCTAGCGGGATACAATGAGCAGTACTTC
CDR3: CASSFLAGYNEQYF

length: 12
D: NA
J: TRBJ1-2
V: TRBV14
size: NA
DNA: TGTGCCAGCAGCCAACGGGGGCGAGGCTACACCTTC
CDR3: CASSQRGRGYTF

length: 15
D: NA
J: TRBJ2-5
V: TRBV14
size: NA
DNA: TGTGCCAGCAGCCAAACGGGCCCGTTTCCAGAGACCCAGTACTTC
CDR3: CASSQTGPFPETQYF

length: 13
D: TRBD1
J: TRBJ2-1
V: TRBV10-3
size: NA
DNA: TGTGCCATCAGACCGGGACAGGGAAATGAGCAGTTCTTC
CDR3: CAIRPGQGNEQFF

length: 12
D: TRBD1
J: TRBJ2-7
V: TRBV6-1
size: few
DNA: TGTGCCAGCCGACAGGGGGCCGCCGAGCAGTACTTC
CDR3: CASRQGAAEQYF

length: 22
D: TRBD1
J: TRBJ2-6
V: TRBV10-3
size: NA
DNA: TGTGCCATCAGTAATAGCCCGGGACAGGGACCTAGTTGGGACTCTGGGGCCAACGTCCTGACTTTC
CDR3: CAISNSPGQGPSWDSGANVLTF

length: 13
D: NA
J: TRBJ1-2
V: TRBV6-5
size: NA
DNA: TGTGCCAGCAGTTACTCCAGGAGGTATGGCTACACCTTC
CDR3: CASSYSRRYGYTF

length: 16
D: NA
J: TRBJ1-4
V: TRBV10-3
size: NA
DNA: TGTGCCATCAGTGAGGGGCAGCCGGCTGCTAATGAAAAACTGTTTTTT
CDR3: CAISEGQPAANEKLFF

length: 17
D: NA
J: TRBJ2-7
V: TRBV6-5
size: NA
DNA: TGTGCCAGCAGTTACTCGAATAGGGGAGCTAATACCTACGAGCAGTACTTC
CDR3: CASSYSNRGANTYEQYF

length: 14
D: NA
J: TRBJ2-3
V: TRBV4-2
size: few
DNA: TGTGCCAGCAGCCAAACGGTAGGAGCAGATACGCAGTATTTT
CDR3: CASSQTVGADTQYF

length: 12
D: TRBD1
J: TRBJ1-5
V: TRBV28
size: NA
DNA: TGTGCCAGCAGTGGACAGGCTCAGCCCCAGCATTTT
CDR3: CASSGQAQPQHF

length: 13
D: TRBD1
J: TRBJ2-5
V: TRBV24-1
size: NA
DNA: TGTGCCACCAGAACCGGGACAGGGGAGACCCAGTACTTC
CDR3: CATRTGTGETQYF

length: 11
D: NA
J: TRBJ2-7
V: TRBV28
size: many
DNA: TGTGCCAGCAGCTCCAAGTACGAGCAGTACTTC
CDR3: CASSSKYEQYF

length: 14
D: NA
J: TRBJ1-2
V: TRBV7-2
size: NA
DNA: TGTGCCAGCAGCTTAGGTGAAGGGGTCTATGGCCACACCTTC
CDR3: CASSLGEGVYGHTF

length: 15
D: NA
J: TRBJ2-5
V: TRBV4-3
size: few
DNA: TGCGCCAGCAGCCAAGAAGTGGGAATATCTGAGACCCAGTACTTC
CDR3: CASSQEVGISETQYF

length: 16
D: NA
J: TRBJ1-5
V: TRBV5-1
size: NA
DNA: TGCGCCAGCAGCCCATCTGGTCCAGGGGGCAATCAGCCCCAGCATTTT
CDR3: CASSPSGPGGNQPQHF

length: 14
D: NA
J: TRBJ2-1
V: TRBV14
size: NA
DNA: TGTGCCAGCAGCCCGTACGCGGTTTACAATGAGCAGTTCTTC
CDR3: CASSPYAVYNEQFF

length: 15
D: TRBD2
J: TRBJ2-3
V: TRBV24-1
size: many
DNA: TGTGCCACCAGTGAGCCACTAGCGGGGAAAGATACGCAGTATTTT
CDR3: CATSEPLAGKDTQYF

length: 15
D: TRBD1
J: TRBJ1-2
V: TRBV29-1
size: NA
DNA: TGCAGCGTTGAAGTAGTCCCAGGGGGTGACTATGGCTACACCTTC
CDR3: CSVEVVPGGDYGYTF

length: 14
D: NA
J: TRBJ2-7
V: TRBV12-3/TRBV12-4
size: NA
DNA: TGTGCCAGCAGTTTCGGACGAGGCATTAGCGAGCAGTACTTC
CDR3: CASSFGRGISEQYF

length: 15
D: TRBD1
J: TRBJ2-5
V: TRBV28
size: NA
DNA: TGTGCCAGCAGTCCAACAGGGGGTTTCCAAGAGACCCAGTACTTC
CDR3: CASSPTGGFQETQYF

length: 13
D: NA
J: TRBJ2-2
V: TRBV10-3
size: many
DNA: TGTGCCACCTTGACACCGAACACCGGGGAGCTGTTTTTT
CDR3: CATLTPNTGELFF

length: 16
D: NA
J: TRBJ1-5
V: TRBV4-1
size: few
DNA: TGCGCCAGCAGCCAAGAGGGGGGCGATGGCAATCAGCCCCAGCATTTT
CDR3: CASSQEGGDGNQPQHF

length: 13
D: TRBD1
J: TRBJ1-1
V: TRBV29-1
size: NA
DNA: TGCAGCGCCCGACAGGGATTGAACACTGAAGCTTTCTTT
CDR3: CSARQGLNTEAFF

length: 15
D: NA
J: TRBJ1-5
V: TRBV5-5
size: NA
DNA: TGTGCCAGCAGCCACAGATCAAGTCCCAATCAGCCCCAGCATTTT
CDR3: CASSHRSSPNQPQHF

length: 15
D: NA
J: TRBJ1-3
V: TRBV10-3
size: NA
DNA: TGTGCCATCAACCCACAGGGCTTCTCTGGAAACACCATATATTTT
CDR3: CAINPQGFSGNTIYF

length: 15
D: NA
J: TRBJ2-5
V: TRBV10-3
size: few
DNA: TGTGCCATCAGTGAGCGTCAGGAAAAGGGGGAGACCCAGTACTTC
CDR3: CAISERQEKGETQYF

length: 13
D: NA
J: TRBJ1-2
V: TRBV6-5
size: NA
DNA: TGTGCCAGCAGCCCGAACGGAAACTATGGCTACACCTTC
CDR3: CASSPNGNYGYTF

length: 13
D: NA
J: TRBJ1-5
V: TRBV20-1
size: NA
DNA: TGCAGTGCTAGTCGTTCCGTCAGTACAGCCCAGCATTTT
CDR3: CSASRSVSTAQHF

length: 18
D: TRBD2
J: TRBJ2-5
V: TRBV5-1
size: few
DNA: TGCGCCAGCAGCTTGGTGGGACCATCAGCGGGGAGTCGGGAGACCCAGTACTTC
CDR3: CASSLVGPSAGSRETQYF

length: 14
D: NA
J: TRBJ2-7
V: TRBV4-3
size: NA
DNA: TGCGCCAGCAGCCTGAATGGACGTACCTACGAGCAGTACTTC
CDR3: CASSLNGRTYEQYF

length: 14
D: NA
J: TRBJ2-5
V: TRBV5-1
size: NA
DNA: TGCGCCAGCAGCTTGGGGACCGACGCTAAGGAGCAGTACTTC
CDR3: CASSLGTDAKEQYF

length: 17
D: NA
J: TRBJ1-4
V: TRBV4-1
size: once
DNA: TGCGCCAGCAGCCAAGGTGCGGGCGTTGCAACTAATGAAAAACTGTTTTTT
CDR3: CASSQGAGVATNEKLFF

length: 15
D: NA
J: TRBJ1-5
V: TRBV7-2
size: NA
DNA: TGTGCCAGCAGCTTAGTGCCCTTGGGCAATCAGCCCCAGCATTTT
CDR3: CASSLVPLGNQPQHF

length: 16
D: NA
J: TRBJ2-1
V: TRBV5-1
size: few
DNA: TGCGCCAGCGGAAGGCAGGGGGGGAGCTCCTACAATGAGCAGTTCTTC
CDR3: CASGRQGGSSYNEQFF

length: 14
D: TRBD1
J: TRBJ2-1
V: TRBV15
size: many
DNA: TGTGCCACCAGCAGAAGTGACAGGGGGGATGAGCAGTTCTTC
CDR3: CATSRSDRGDEQFF